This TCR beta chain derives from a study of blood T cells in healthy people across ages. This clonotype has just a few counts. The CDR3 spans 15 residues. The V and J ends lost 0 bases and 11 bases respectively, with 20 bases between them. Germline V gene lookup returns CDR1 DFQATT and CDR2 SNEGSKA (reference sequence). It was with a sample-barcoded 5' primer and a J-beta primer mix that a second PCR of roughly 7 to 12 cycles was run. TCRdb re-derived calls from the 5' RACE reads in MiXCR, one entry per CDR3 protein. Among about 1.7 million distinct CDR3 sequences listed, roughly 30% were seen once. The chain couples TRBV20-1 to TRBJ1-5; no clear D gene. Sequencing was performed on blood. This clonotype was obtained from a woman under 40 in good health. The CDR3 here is CSARDSSYGIKAQHF. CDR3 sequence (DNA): TGCAGTGCTAGAGATAGCTCCTACGGGATTAAAGCCCAGCATTTT.